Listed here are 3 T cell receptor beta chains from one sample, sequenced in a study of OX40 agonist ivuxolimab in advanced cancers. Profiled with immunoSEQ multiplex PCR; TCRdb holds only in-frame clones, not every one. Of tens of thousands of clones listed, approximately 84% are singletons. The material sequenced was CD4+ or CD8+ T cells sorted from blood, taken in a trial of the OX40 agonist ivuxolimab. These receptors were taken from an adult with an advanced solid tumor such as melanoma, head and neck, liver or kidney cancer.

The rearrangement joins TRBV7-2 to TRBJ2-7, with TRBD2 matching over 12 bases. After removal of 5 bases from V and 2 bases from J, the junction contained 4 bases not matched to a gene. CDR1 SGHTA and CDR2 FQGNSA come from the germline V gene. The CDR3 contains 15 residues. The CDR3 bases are TGTGCCAGCAGCCAAGGACTAGCGGGGCCCTACGAGCAGTACTTC. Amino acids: CASSQGLAGPYEQYF.

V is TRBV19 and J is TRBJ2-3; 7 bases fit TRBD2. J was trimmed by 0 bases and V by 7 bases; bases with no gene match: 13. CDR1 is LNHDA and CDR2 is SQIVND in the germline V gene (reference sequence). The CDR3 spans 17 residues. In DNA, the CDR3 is TGTGCCAGTAACATGGCGGGGGAAGCCTCTAGCACAGATACGCAGTATTTT. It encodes CASNMAGEASSTDTQYF.

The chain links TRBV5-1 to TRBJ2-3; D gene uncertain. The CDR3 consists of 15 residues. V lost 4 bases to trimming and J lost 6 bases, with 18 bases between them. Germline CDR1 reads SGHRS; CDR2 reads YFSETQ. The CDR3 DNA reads TGCGCCAGCAGCCCCCCTCGGTCTAGTGGGGATACGCAGTATTTT. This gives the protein CASSPPRSSGDTQYF.